These T cell receptor beta chains were read from a single sample in a study of T cell responses to AZD1222 COVID-19 vaccine. This table comes from immunoSEQ multiplex PCR, and its TCRdb copy is limited to in-frame clones, with some not included. The sample gives some 120,000 clones, just under 95% of which show up once; approximately 3% is in the top ten. This specimen consisted of peripheral blood, obtained on day 0 of AZD1222 vaccination. The receptor set was obtained from an adult in good health. CDR3s include the opening cysteine and the closing phenylalanine or tryptophan. A D gene is named only where the DNA matches it firmly. Clone size is stated in some rows and not others, as once, few, many or a class when expanded.

TGCGCCAGCAGGCCGGGACTCAGCACAGATACGCAGTATTTT	CASRPGLSTDTQYF	NA	TRBV10-1	TRBJ2-3	NA
TGCGCCAGCAGGGCGGGACAGGGACCCTACAATGAGCAGTTCTTC	CASRAGQGPYNEQFF	NA	TRBV10-1	TRBJ2-1	TRBD1
TGTGCCTGGAGTGGTAGTCGTGATGGCTACACCTTC	CAWSGSRDGYTF	NA	TRBV30	TRBJ1-2	NA
TGTGCCAGCAGCTTCCTAAACTGGGCGCGAGCTAATGAAAAACTGTTTTTT	CASSFLNWARANEKLFF	few	TRBV11-2	TRBJ1-4	NA
TGTGCCAGCAGTGAAGCGGGACACCTCTACGAGCAGTACTTC	CASSEAGHLYEQYF	NA	TRBV6-1	TRBJ2-7	NA
TGTGCCAGCTCGGGCAGGGGGCGTTACGAGCAGTACTTC	CASSGRGRYEQYF	NA	TRBV6-5	TRBJ2-7	TRBD1
TGTGCCAGCAGTTCCACGGGACTAGCGGGAGGACCTACAGATACGCAGTATTTT	CASSSTGLAGGPTDTQYF	NA	TRBV28	TRBJ2-3	TRBD2
TGTGCCAGCTCACCAAACCCCACATACGAGCAGTACTTC	CASSPNPTYEQYF	NA	TRBV18	TRBJ2-7	NA
TGTGCCAGCAGCGCCCGGAGCGCCGGGGAGCTGTTTTTT	CASSARSAGELFF	NA	TRBV7-2	TRBJ2-2	NA
TGTGCCAGTGCCCCTGGAGTAGTTTTCGATGAGCAGTTCTTC	CASAPGVVFDEQFF	NA	TRBV27	TRBJ2-1	NA
TGTGCCAGTAGGGAACAGCCTCGTGGGGGCTACACCTTC	CASREQPRGGYTF	NA	TRBV19	TRBJ1-2	NA
TGCGCCAGCAGCTTGTGGGGGGCCCGAGAAAAACTGTTTTTT	CASSLWGAREKLFF	once	TRBV5-1	TRBJ1-4	NA
TGCGCCAGCAGCCTTACAGGGAACACTGAAGCTTTCTTT	CASSLTGNTEAFF	NA	TRBV5-1	TRBJ1-1	NA